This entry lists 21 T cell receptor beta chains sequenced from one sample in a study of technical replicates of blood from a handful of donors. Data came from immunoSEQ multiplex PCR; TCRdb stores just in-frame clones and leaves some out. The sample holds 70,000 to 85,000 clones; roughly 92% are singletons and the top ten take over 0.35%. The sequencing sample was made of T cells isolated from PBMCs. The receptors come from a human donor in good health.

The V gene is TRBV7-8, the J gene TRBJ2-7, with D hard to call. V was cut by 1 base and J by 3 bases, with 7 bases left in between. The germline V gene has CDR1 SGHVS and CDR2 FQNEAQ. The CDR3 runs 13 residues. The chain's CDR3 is CASSLGPDYEQYF. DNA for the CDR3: TGTGCCAGCAGCTTAGGGCCCGACTACGAGCAGTACTTC.

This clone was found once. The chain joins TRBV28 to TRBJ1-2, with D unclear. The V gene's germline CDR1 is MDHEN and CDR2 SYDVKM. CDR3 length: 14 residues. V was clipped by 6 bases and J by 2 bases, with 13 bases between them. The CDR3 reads CASRTRPANYGYTF. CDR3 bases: TGTGCCAGCAGGACAAGACCTGCAAACTATGGCTACACCTTC.

The CDR3 region has the DNA TGCGCCAGCAGCTTGGGCCAGGGTGACGATACGCAGTATTTT. It encodes CASSLGQGDDTQYF. The chain is built from TRBV5-1 and TRBJ2-3, with D possibly being TRBD1 (5 bases). Looked up from germline, CDR1 is SGHRS and CDR2 is YFSETQ. V was cut by 0 bases and J by 6 bases, with 11 bases left in between. This CDR3 is built from 14 residues.

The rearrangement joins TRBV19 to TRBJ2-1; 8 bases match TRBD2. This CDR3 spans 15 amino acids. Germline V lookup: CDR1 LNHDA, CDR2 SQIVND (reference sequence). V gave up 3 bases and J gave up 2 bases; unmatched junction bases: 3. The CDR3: CASSISGSTYNEQFF. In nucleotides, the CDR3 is TGTGCCAGTAGTATCAGCGGGAGCACCTACAATGAGCAGTTCTTC.

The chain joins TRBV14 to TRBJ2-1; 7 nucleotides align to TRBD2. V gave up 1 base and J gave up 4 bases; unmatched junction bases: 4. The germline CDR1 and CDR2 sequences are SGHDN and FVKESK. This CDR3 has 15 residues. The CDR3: CASSQGASGYNEQFF. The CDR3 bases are TGTGCCAGCAGCCAAGGGGCTAGCGGTTACAATGAGCAGTTCTTC.

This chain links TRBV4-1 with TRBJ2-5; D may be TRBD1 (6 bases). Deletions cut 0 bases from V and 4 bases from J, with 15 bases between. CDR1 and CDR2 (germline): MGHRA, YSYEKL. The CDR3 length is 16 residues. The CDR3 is CASSQDGTPASETQYF. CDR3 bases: TGCGCCAGCAGCCAAGACGGGACACCGGCGTCAGAGACCCAGTACTTC.

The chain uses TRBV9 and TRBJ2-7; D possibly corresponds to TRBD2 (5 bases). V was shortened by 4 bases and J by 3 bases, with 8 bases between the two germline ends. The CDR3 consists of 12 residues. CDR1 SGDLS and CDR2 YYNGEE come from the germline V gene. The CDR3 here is CASSKGGYEQYF. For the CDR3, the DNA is TGTGCCAGCAGCAAAGGAGGCTACGAGCAGTACTTC.

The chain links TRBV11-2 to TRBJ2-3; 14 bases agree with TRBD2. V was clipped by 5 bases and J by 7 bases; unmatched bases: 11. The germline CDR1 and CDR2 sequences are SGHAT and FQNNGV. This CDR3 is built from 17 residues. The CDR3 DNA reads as TGTGCCAGCAGCACGGGACTAGCGGGAGAGGGAGCGAATACGCAGTATTTT. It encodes CASSTGLAGEGANTQYF.

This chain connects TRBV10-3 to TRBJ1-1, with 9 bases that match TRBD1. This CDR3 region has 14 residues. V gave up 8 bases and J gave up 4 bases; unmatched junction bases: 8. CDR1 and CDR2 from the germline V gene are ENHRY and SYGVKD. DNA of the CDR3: TGTGCCATCGGGGGGGGACAGGGAAGCACTGAAGCTTTCTTT. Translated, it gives CAIGGGQGSTEAFF.

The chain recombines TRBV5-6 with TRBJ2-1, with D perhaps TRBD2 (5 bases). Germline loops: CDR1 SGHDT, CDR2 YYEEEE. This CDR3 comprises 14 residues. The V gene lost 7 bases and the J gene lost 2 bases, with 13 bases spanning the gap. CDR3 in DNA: TGTGCCAGCGTCGCGGCGGGCCCCTACAATGAGCAGTTCTTC. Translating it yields CASVAAGPYNEQFF.

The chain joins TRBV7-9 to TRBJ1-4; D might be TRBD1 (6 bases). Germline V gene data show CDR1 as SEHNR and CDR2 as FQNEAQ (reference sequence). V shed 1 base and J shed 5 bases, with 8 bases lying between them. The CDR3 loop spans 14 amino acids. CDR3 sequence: CASSLGQANEKLFF. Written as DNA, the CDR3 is TGTGCCAGCAGCTTAGGACAGGCGAATGAAAAACTGTTTTTT.

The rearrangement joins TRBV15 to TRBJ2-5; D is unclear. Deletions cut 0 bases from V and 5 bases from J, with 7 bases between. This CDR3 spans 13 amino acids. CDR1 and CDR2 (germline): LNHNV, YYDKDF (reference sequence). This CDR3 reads CATSREQAETQYF. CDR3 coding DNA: TGTGCCACCAGCAGAGAGCAGGCGGAGACCCAGTACTTC.

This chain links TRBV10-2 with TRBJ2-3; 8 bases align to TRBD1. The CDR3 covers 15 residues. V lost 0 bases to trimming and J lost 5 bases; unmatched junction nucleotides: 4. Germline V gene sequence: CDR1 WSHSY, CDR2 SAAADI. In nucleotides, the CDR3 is TGCGCCAGCAGTGAGTCAGGACAGGGTCAAGATACGCAGTATTTT. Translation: CASSESGQGQDTQYF.

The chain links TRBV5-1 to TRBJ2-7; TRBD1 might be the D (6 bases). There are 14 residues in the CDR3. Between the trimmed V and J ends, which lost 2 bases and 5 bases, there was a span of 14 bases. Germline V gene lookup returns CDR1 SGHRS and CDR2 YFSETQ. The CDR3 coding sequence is TGCGCCAGCAGCTTACAGGGTCACTTCGACGAGCAGTACTTC. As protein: CASSLQGHFDEQYF.

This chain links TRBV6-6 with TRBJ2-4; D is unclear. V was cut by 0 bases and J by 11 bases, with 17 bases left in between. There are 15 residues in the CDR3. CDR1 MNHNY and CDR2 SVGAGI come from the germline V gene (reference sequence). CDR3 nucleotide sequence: TGTGCCAGCAGTTACTCGGCTGCGCGGAGACCCTTTCAGTACTTC. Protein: CASSYSAARRPFQYF.

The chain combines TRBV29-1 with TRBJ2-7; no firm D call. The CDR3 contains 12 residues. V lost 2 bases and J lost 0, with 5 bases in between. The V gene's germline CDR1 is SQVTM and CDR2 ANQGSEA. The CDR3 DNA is TGCAGCGTTGAACTCCGCTCCTACGAGCAGTACTTC. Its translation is CSVELRSYEQYF.

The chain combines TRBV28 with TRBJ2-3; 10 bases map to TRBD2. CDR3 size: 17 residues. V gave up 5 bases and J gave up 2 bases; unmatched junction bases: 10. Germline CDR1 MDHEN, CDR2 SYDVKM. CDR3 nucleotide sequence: TGTGCCAGCAGTCCCCCATACCTAGCGGGAGACACAGATACGCAGTATTTT. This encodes CASSPPYLAGDTDTQYF.

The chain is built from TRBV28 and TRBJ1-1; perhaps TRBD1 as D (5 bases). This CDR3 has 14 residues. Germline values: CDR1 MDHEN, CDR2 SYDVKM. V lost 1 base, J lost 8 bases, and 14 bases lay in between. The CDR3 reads CASSLSSAGREAFF. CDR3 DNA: TGTGCCAGCAGTTTATCATCGGCAGGGAGGGAAGCTTTCTTT.

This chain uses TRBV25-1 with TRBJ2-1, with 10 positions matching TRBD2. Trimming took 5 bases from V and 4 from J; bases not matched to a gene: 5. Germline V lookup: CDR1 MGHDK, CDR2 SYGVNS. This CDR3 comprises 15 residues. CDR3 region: CASSLKTSGYNEQFF. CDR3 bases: TGTGCCAGCAGTCTAAAGACTAGCGGGTACAATGAGCAGTTCTTC.

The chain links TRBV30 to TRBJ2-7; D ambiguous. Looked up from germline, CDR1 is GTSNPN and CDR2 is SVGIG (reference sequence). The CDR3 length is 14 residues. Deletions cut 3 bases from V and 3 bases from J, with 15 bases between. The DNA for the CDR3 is TGTGCCTGGAGGACGTCGGAGCCTTACTACGAGCAGTACTTC. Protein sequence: CAWRTSEPYYEQYF.

Here the CDR3 DNA reads TGTGCCAGCAGCGTAAGGGCAGGATCAGGGAACATTCAGTACTTC. Amino acids: CASSVRAGSGNIQYF. The gene calls are TRBV13 and TRBJ2-4, with a tentative D call TRBD1 (5 bases). Germline-derived CDR1 and CDR2 are PRHDT and FYEKMQ (reference sequence). V lost 5 bases and J 7 bases, leaving 18 bases between the germline ends. The CDR3 runs 15 residues.